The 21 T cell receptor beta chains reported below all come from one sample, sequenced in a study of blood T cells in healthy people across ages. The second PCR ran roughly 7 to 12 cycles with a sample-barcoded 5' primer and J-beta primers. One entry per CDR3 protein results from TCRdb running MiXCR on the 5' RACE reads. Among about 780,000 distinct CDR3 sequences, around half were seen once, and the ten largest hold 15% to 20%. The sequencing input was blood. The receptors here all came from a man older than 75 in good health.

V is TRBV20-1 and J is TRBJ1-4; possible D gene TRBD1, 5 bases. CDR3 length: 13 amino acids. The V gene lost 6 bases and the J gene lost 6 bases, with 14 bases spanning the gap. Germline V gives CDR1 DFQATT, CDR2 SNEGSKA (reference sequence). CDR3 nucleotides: TGCAGTGCCAGGCGGGGACGTGATGAAAAACTGTTTTTT. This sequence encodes CSARRGRDEKLFF.

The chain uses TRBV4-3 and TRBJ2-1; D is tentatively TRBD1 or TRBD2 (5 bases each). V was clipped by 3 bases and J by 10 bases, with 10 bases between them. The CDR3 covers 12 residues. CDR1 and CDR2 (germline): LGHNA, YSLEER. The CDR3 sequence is CASSQSWGEQFF. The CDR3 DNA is TGCGCCAGCAGCCAGTCGTGGGGGGAGCAGTTCTTC.

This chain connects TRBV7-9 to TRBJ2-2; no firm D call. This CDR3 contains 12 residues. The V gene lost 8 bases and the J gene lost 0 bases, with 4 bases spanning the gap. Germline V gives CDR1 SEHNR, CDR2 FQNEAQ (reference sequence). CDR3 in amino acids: CASGPNTGELFF. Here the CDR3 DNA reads TGTGCCAGCGGCCCGAACACCGGGGAGCTGTTTTTT. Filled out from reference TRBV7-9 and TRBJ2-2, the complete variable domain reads DTGVSQNPRHKITKRGQNVTFRCDPISEHNRLYWYRQTLGQGPEFLTYFQNEAQLEKSRLLSDRFSAERPKGSFSTLEIQRTEQGDSAMYLCASGPNTGELFFGEGSRLTVL.

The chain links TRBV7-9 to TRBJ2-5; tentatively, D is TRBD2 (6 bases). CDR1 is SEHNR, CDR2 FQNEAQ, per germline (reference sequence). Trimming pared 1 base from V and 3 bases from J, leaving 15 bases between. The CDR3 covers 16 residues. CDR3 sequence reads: CASSLGSGVIEETQYF. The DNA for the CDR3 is TGTGCCAGCAGCTTAGGATCGGGAGTGATAGAAGAGACCCAGTACTTC.

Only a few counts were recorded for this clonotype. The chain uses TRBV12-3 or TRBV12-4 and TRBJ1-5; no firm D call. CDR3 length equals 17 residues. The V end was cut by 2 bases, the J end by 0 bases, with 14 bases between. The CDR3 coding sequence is TGTGCCAGCAGTTTAAGGGAAAGGGATTATAGCAATCAGCCCCAGCATTTT. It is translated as CASSLRERDYSNQPQHF.

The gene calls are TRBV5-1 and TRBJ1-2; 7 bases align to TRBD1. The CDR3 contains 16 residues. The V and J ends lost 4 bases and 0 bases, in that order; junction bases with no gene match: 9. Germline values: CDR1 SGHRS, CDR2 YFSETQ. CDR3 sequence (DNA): TGCGCCAGCAGCCAACGGGACAGCATAACTAACTATGGCTACACCTTC. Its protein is CASSQRDSITNYGYTF.

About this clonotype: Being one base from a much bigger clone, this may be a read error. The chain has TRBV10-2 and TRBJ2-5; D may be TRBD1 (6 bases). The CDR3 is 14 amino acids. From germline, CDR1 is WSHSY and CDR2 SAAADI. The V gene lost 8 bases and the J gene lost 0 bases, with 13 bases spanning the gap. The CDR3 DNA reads TGCGCCAGCGACGGACAGAATGACCAAGAGACCCAGTACTTC. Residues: CASDGQNDQETQYF.

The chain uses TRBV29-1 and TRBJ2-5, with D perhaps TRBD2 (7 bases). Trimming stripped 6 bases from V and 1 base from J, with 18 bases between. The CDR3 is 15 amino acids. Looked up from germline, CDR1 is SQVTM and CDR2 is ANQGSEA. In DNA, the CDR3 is TGCAGCGTCGCCGCCTTTCGGGGGGCCCAAGAGACCCAGTACTTC. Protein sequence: CSVAAFRGAQETQYF.

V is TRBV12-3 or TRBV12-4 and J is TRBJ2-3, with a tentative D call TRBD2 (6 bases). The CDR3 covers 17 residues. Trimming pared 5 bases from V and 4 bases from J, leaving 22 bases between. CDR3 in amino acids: CASSPSTAGTGPDTQYF. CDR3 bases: TGTGCCAGCAGTCCCTCTACGGCGGGAACAGGTCCAGATACGCAGTATTTT.

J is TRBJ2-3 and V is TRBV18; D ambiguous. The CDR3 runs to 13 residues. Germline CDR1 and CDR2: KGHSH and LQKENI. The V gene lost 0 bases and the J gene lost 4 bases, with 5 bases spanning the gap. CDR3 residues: CASSPPSADTQYF. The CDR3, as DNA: TGTGCCAGCTCACCACCGTCGGCAGATACGCAGTATTTT.

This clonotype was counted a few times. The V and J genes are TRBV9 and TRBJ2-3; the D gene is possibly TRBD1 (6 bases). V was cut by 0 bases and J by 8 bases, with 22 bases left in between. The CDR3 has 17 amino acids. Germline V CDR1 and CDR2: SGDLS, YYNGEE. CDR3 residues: CASSVATPDSGLGTQYF. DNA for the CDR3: TGTGCCAGCAGCGTAGCTACCCCGGACAGTGGGCTAGGTACGCAGTATTTT.

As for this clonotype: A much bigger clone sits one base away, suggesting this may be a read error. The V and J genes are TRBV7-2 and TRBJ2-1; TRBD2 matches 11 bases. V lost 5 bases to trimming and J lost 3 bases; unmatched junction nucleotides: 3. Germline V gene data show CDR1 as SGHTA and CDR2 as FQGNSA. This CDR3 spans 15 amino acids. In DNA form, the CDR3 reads TGTGCCAGCAGCCGGACTAGCGGGTACTACAATGAGCAGTTCTTC. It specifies CASSRTSGYYNEQFF.

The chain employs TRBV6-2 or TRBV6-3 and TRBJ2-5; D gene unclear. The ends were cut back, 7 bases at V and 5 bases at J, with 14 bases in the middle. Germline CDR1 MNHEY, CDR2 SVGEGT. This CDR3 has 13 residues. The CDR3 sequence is CASTIPRRETQYF. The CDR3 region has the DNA TGTGCCAGCACGATTCCGCGACGGGAGACCCAGTACTTC.

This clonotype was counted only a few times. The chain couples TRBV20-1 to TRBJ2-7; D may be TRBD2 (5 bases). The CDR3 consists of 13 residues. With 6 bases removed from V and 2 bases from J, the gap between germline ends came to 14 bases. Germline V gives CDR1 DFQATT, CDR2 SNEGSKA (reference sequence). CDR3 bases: TGCAGTGCCGAGGGCCAGGTCGCCTACGAGCAGTACTTC. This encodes CSAEGQVAYEQYF.

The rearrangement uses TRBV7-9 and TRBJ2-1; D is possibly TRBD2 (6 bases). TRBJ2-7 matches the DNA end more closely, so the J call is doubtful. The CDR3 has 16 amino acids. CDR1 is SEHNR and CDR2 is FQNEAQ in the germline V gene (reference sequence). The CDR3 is CASSFREPSSYNEQYF. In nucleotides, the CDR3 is TGTGCCAGCAGCTTCCGGGAGCCAAGCTCCTACAATGAGCAGTACTTC.

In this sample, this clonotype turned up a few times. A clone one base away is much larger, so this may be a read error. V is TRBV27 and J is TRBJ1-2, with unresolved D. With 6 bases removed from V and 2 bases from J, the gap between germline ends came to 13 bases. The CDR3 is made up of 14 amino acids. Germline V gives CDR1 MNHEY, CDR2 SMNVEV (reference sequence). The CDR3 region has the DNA TGTGCCAGCAGCCTAGCCAGGCGAAACTATGGCTACACCTTC. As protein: CASSLARRNYGYTF.

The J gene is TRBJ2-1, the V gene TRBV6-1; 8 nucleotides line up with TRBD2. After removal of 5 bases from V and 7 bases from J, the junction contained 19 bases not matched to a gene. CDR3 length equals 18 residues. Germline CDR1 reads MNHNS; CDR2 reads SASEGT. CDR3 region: CASSRPGLVGGPWNEQFF. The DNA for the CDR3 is TGTGCCAGCAGTCGCCCGGGACTAGTGGGAGGCCCATGGAATGAGCAGTTCTTC.

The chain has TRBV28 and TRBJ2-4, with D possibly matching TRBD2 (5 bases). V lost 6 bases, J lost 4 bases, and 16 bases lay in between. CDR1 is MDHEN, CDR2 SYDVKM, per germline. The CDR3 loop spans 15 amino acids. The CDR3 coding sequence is TGTGCCAGCAGCCCCTGGTCGTCGGGGAAAAACATTCAGTACTTC. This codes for CASSPWSSGKNIQYF.

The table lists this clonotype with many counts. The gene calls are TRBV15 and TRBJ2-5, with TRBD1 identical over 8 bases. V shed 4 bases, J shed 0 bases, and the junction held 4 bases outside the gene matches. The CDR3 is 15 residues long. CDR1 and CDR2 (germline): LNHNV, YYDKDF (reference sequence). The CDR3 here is CATSKLDRDQETQYF. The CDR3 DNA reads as TGTGCCACCAGCAAACTGGACAGGGACCAAGAGACCCAGTACTTC.

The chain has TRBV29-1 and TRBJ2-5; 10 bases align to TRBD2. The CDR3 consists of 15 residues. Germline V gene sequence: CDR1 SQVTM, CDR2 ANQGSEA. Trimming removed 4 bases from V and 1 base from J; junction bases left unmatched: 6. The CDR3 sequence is CSVAGASGSQETQYF. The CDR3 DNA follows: TGCAGCGTTGCGGGGGCTAGCGGGAGCCAAGAGACCCAGTACTTC. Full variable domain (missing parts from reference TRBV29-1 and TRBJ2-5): SAVISQKPSRDICQRGTSLTIQCQVDSQVTMMFWYRQQPGQSLTLIATANQGSEATYESGFVIDKFPISRPNLTFSTLTVSNMSPEDSSIYLCSVAGASGSQETQYFGPGTRLLVL.

CDR3 protein: CASSVPGGLAGIDEQFF. As DNA, the CDR3 is TGTGCCAGCAGCGTACCAGGGGGACTAGCGGGAATAGATGAGCAGTTCTTC. The chain joins TRBV9 to TRBJ2-1; TRBD2 agrees at 13 bases. The germline gives CDR1 SGDLS, CDR2 YYNGEE. The CDR3 is 17 residues long. Unmatched junction bases numbered 9, after V lost 1 base and J lost 8 bases.